What follows are 2 T cell receptor beta chains derived from one specimen sequenced in a study of naive and memory T cell subsets. Both TRBC1 and TRBC2 were covered by a beta constant-region primer of two equimolar oligonucleotides. Nested alpha and beta constant-region primers with the SP2 primer drove four PCR rounds on ligated cDNA. TCRdb re-derived calls from the UMI-ligation and nested PCR reads in MiXCR, one entry per CDR3 protein. The repertoire includes some 110,000 distinct CDR3 sequences, about 36% of them detected once, and 0.8% to 1% sits in the top ten. The sample comprised central memory CD4+ T cells from blood. The receptors stem from a human donor in good health.

This sequence joins TRBV11-2 and TRBJ2-1; TRBD2 might be the D (5 bases). The CDR3 is made up of 14 amino acids. V shed 5 bases and J shed 3 bases, with 11 bases lying between them. CDR1 and CDR2 (germline): SGHAT, FQNNGV. The CDR3 coding sequence is TGTGCCAGCAGCCGCGGACTCATCTACAATGAGCAGTTCTTC. Protein product: CASSRGLIYNEQFF.

This chain uses TRBV6-1 with TRBJ1-2; D not resolved. The germline gives CDR1 MNHNS, CDR2 SASEGT. The V end was cut by 2 bases, the J end by 0 bases, with 7 bases between. CDR3 size: 14 residues. The CDR3 protein is CASSERPANYGYTF. In DNA form, the CDR3 reads TGTGCCAGCAGTGAACGTCCAGCTAACTATGGCTACACCTTC.